The entry that follows covers one T cell receptor (beta chain) sequence. Antigen: not known. Hyperthyroidism of Graves' type that showed no ophthalmopathy progression within 18 months was stable. Together with thyroid ultrasound, orbital computed tomography, serum thyroxine and TRAb, clinical symptoms were used for diagnoses. The data were taken from a study of T cells in Graves' hyperthyroidism and ophthalmopathy. Study-wide results and limits: Ophthalmopathy could be told apart from stable hyperthyroidism with a 13 V-J model. Blood shared most expanded thyroid clonotypes above 0.001.

Deletions cut 5 bases from V and 2 bases from J, with 12 bases between. The CDR3 contains 14 residues. Germline-derived CDR1 and CDR2 are SGHTA and FQGTGA. Amplified TCR beta CDR3 regions came from RNA transcripts. TCR CDR3 regions were first amplified by RT-PCR with HTBI primers. TCRdb called the multiplex PCR reads again in MiXCR, with one record for every CDR3 protein. The sample consists of hundreds of thousands of distinct CDR3 sequences, about 43% of them appearing once. The receptor comes from a woman aged 18-35 years with Graves' hyperthyroidism. Material for sequencing was peripheral blood or thyroid tissue (not recorded which). The chain has TRBV7-3 and TRBJ1-1; D possibly corresponds to TRBD1 (5 bases). CDR3 in amino acids: CASSPAGGNTEAFF. The DNA of the CDR3 is TGTGCCAGCAGCCCAGCGGGGGGAAACACTGAAGCTTTCTTT.